Listed below are T cell receptor beta chains from one sample, sequenced in a study of T cell repertoires in cytomegalovirus infection. TCRdb fed the reads into MiXCR, producing one record per CDR3 protein. The data show around 120,000 distinct CDR3 sequences, with roughly 9% seen just once and roughly 9.1% held by the top ten. The source material was PBMCs. These receptor sequences come from a human donor in good health (CMV status not recorded). Some clones in this sample may be carry-over from other donors' samples. CDR3s include the opening cysteine and the closing phenylalanine or tryptophan. The D gene is left open where the match is weak. Not all rows give a size; the values are once, few, many and, for expanded clones, a class.

v_gene	d_gene	abundance	j_gene	CDR3aa	CDR3nt
TRBV6-6	TRBD1	-	TRBJ1-2	CASSPYSGTGIGYTF	TGTGCCAGCAGTCCATATTCCGGGACAGGGATCGGCTACACCTTC
TRBV28	-	many	TRBJ2-3	CATLPAYTDTQYF	TGTGCCACCTTGCCAGCTTACACAGATACGCAGTATTTT
TRBV6-5	TRBD1	many	TRBJ2-5	CASSGTGLQETQYF	TGTGCCAGCAGCGGGACAGGGCTTCAAGAGACCCAGTACTTC
TRBV28	-	many	TRBJ1-4	CASSNPRTVNEKLFF	TGTGCCAGCAGTAATCCCCGGACAGTTAATGAAAAACTGTTTTTT
TRBV2	-	many	TRBJ2-1	CASSEVGQGGNEQFF	TGTGCCAGCAGTGAAGTAGGGCAGGGGGGCAATGAGCAGTTCTTC
TRBV2	-	-	TRBJ1-5	CASSDPQPQHF	TGTGCCAGCAGTGACCCCCAGCCCCAGCATTTT
TRBV24-1	TRBD1	-	TRBJ1-2	CATKGQGAGGYTF	TGTGCCACCAAGGGACAGGGGGCGGGTGGCTACACCTTC
TRBV7-9	-	many	TRBJ1-1	CASSRSATFEAFF	TGTGCCAGCAGCCGGAGCGCGACATTTGAAGCTTTCTTT
TRBV18	TRBD2	-	TRBJ2-2	CASSSKRTSGRNYTGELFF	TGTGCCAGCTCATCAAAAAGGACTAGCGGGCGTAACTACACCGGGGAGCTGTTTTTT
TRBV7-9	-	few	TRBJ1-4	CASESGFGEKLFF	TGTGCCAGCGAGTCAGGGTTTGGTGAAAAACTGTTTTTT
TRBV28	TRBD1	-	TRBJ2-5	CASSFSGGSTRRQYF	TGTGCCAGCAGTTTTTCAGGGGGTTCCACAAGACGGCAGTACTTC
TRBV7-8	-	many	TRBJ2-3	CASSLPLRSQQRNTDTQYF	TGTGCCAGCAGCTTACCTCTGCGGAGCCAGCAAAGGAACACAGATACGCAGTATTTT
TRBV6-6	TRBD2	many	TRBJ2-1	CASSYFSGSEGNEQFF	TGTGCCAGCAGTTACTTTAGCGGGAGTGAGGGCAATGAGCAGTTCTTC
TRBV20-1	TRBD2	few	TRBJ2-5	CSARAGTSVKETQYF	TGCAGTGCTAGGGCCGGGACTAGCGTAAAAGAGACCCAGTACTTC
TRBV28	TRBD1	many	TRBJ1-5	CASRGTGGAQPQHF	TGTGCCAGCAGGGGCACAGGGGGCGCGCAGCCCCAGCATTTT
TRBV7-6	-	many	TRBJ2-7	CASSSQSEQYF	TGTGCCAGCAGCTCCCAATCCGAGCAGTACTTC
TRBV7-8	-	many	TRBJ1-6	CASSLGSGNSPLHF	TGTGCCAGCAGCTTGGGATCGGGTAATTCACCCCTCCACTTT
TRBV11-2	TRBD2	few	TRBJ2-3	CASSYSGGPDTQYF	TGTGCCAGCAGCTACTCGGGGGGTCCTGATACGCAGTATTTT
TRBV20-1	-	many	TRBJ1-5	CSARDGGQPQHF	TGCAGTGCTAGAGATGGGGGTCAGCCCCAGCATTTT
TRBV25-1	TRBD1	many	TRBJ1-3	CASSSRDRTSGNTIYF	TGTGCCAGCAGTAGCCGGGACAGGACCTCTGGAAACACCATATATTTT
TRBV12-3/TRBV12-4	TRBD2	many	TRBJ2-1	CASSTRAGGSYNEQFF	TGTGCCAGCAGTACGAGAGCGGGGGGTTCCTACAATGAGCAGTTCTTC
TRBV5-1	-	few	TRBJ1-6	CASSLEKSSYNSPLHF	TGCGCCAGCAGCTTGGAAAAGAGCTCCTATAATTCACCCCTCCACTTT
TRBV20-1	-	-	TRBJ2-7	CSADPAGGNEQYF	TGCAGTGCTGACCCTGCCGGGGGAAACGAGCAGTACTTC
TRBV6-5	-	many	TRBJ2-6	CATLTGANVLTF	TGTGCCACGTTGACTGGGGCCAACGTCCTGACTTTC
TRBV20-1	-	-	TRBJ2-7	CSASDGSSSYEQYF	TGCAGTGCTAGTGACGGGTCGAGCTCCTACGAGCAGTACTTC
TRBV7-9	-	few	TRBJ2-1	CASSSGPGLSSYNEQFF	TGTGCCAGCAGCTCCGGACCCGGACTGAGCTCCTACAATGAGCAGTTCTTC
TRBV28	-	many	TRBJ2-4	CASSLGVAALARNIQYF	TGTGCCAGCTCCCTAGGGGTAGCAGCTTTGGCAAGAAACATTCAGTACTTC
TRBV7-2	TRBD1	many	TRBJ1-2	CASSGQGPNYGYTF	TGTGCCAGCAGCGGACAGGGCCCAAACTATGGCTACACCTTC
TRBV7-2	-	many	TRBJ2-2	CASSDHTGRAGELFF	TGTGCCAGCAGCGACCATACAGGGAGGGCCGGGGAGCTGTTTTTT
TRBV29-1	TRBD2	many	TRBJ2-2	CSVGPRGGNTGELFF	TGCAGCGTGGGCCCCCGGGGGGGAAACACCGGGGAGCTGTTTTTT